A selection of T cell receptor beta chains follows, all from one sample in a study of stem cell transplantation in POMP-related autoinflammatory disease. The assay was immunoSEQ multiplex PCR, and TCRdb's table has in-frame clones only and misses some. The profile shows roughly 9,700 clones, roughly 77% of them singletons. The sequencing here drew on CD4+ T cells from PBMCs, taken after stem cell transplantation. The receptor source for this set is a human patient with POMP-related autoinflammation and immune dysregulation (PRAID). Some T cells could come from the graft donor. CDR3s include the opening cysteine and the closing phenylalanine or tryptophan. A D gene is named only where the DNA matches it firmly. Not all rows give a size; the values are once, few, many and, for expanded clones, a class.

CDR3 | DNA | V | D | size | J
CASSQDGGRMYEQYF | TGTGCCAGCAGCCAAGATGGCGGGAGAATGTACGAGCAGTACTTC | TRBV4-2 | TRBD2 | - | TRBJ2-7
CASSEDGQSYGYTF | TGTGCCAGCAGTGAAGATGGACAGAGCTATGGCTACACCTTC | TRBV6-1 | - | few | TRBJ1-2
CASSEAGLGGYTF | TGTGCCAGCAGTGAAGCTGGCTTGGGGGGCTACACCTTC | TRBV2 | - | - | TRBJ1-2
CASRTGRMNTEAFF | TGTGCCAGCAGGACCGGCCGTATGAACACTGAAGCTTTCTTT | TRBV6-5 | - | - | TRBJ1-1
CASSSRQLGTQYF | TGTGCCAGCAGTTCCAGACAATTGGGGACCCAGTACTTC | TRBV27 | - | - | TRBJ2-5
CATKSGAYGYTF | TGTGCCACCAAATCCGGGGCTTATGGCTACACCTTC | TRBV15 | - | - | TRBJ1-2
CASSIRALGSGANVLTF | TGTGCCAGTAGTATAAGGGCGCTCGGCTCTGGGGCCAACGTCCTGACTTTC | TRBV19 | - | - | TRBJ2-6
CASSESLGQRYTEAFF | TGCGCCAGCAGTGAGTCGCTGGGACAGAGGTACACTGAAGCTTTCTTT | TRBV10-2 | TRBD1 | large | TRBJ1-1
CASSRLGTSYEQYF | TGTGCCAGCAGCAGGCTAGGTACGTCCTACGAGCAGTACTTC | TRBV5-6 | - | - | TRBJ2-7
CAGGTRSYNEQFF | TGTGCCGGCGGGACTCGCTCCTACAATGAGCAGTTCTTC | TRBV2 | - | - | TRBJ2-1
CASSLGQSSPETQYF | TGTGCCAGCAGCTTGGGACAGAGTAGCCCAGAGACCCAGTACTTC | TRBV7-3 | TRBD1 | - | TRBJ2-5
CASSVRDRDYNEQFF | TGTGCCAGCAGCGTCCGGGACAGGGATTACAATGAGCAGTTCTTC | TRBV9 | TRBD1 | - | TRBJ2-1
CARNKGSSETQYF | TGTGCCAGAAACAAGGGGTCGTCAGAGACCCAGTACTTC | TRBV2 | - | - | TRBJ2-5
CASKMLANEKLFF | TGTGCCAGCAAAATGCTCGCTAATGAAAAACTGTTTTTT | TRBV2 | - | - | TRBJ1-4
CASSQGRSSYNEQFF | TGTGCCAGCAGCCAGGGGCGGAGCTCCTACAATGAGCAGTTCTTC | TRBV7-3 | - | - | TRBJ2-1
CAWSVRDRGGYTF | TGTGCCTGGAGTGTACGGGACAGAGGCGGCTACACCTTC | TRBV30 | TRBD1 | - | TRBJ1-2
CASSEQAATYEQYF | TGTGCCAGCAGTGAACAGGCAGCAACCTACGAGCAGTACTTC | TRBV6-1 | - | - | TRBJ2-7
CSVGFWAVDTQYF | TGCAGCGTCGGGTTCTGGGCGGTAGATACGCAGTATTTT | TRBV29-1 | - | once | TRBJ2-3
CASSLRQAGNTEAFF | TGCGCCAGCAGCTTGAGGCAGGCGGGGAACACTGAAGCTTTCTTT | TRBV5-1 | - | - | TRBJ1-1
CASSYSAGMNTEAFF | TGTGCCAGCAGTTACTCAGCAGGGATGAACACTGAAGCTTTCTTT | TRBV6-5 | - | once | TRBJ1-1
CASSSTYEQYF | TGTGCCAGCAGTTCGACCTACGAGCAGTACTTC | TRBV12-3/TRBV12-4 | - | - | TRBJ2-7
CASARGEVYNEQFF | TGTGCTAGTGCCCGGGGTGAGGTTTACAATGAGCAGTTCTTC | TRBV12-5 | - | - | TRBJ2-1
CASSLSGETSGNTIYF | TGTGCCAGTAGTCTGAGTGGGGAGACCTCTGGAAACACCATATATTTT | TRBV19 | - | - | TRBJ1-3
CASSPDLANSPLHF | TGTGCCAGCAGCCCGGACTTGGCTAATTCACCCCTCCACTTT | TRBV6-5 | - | once | TRBJ1-6